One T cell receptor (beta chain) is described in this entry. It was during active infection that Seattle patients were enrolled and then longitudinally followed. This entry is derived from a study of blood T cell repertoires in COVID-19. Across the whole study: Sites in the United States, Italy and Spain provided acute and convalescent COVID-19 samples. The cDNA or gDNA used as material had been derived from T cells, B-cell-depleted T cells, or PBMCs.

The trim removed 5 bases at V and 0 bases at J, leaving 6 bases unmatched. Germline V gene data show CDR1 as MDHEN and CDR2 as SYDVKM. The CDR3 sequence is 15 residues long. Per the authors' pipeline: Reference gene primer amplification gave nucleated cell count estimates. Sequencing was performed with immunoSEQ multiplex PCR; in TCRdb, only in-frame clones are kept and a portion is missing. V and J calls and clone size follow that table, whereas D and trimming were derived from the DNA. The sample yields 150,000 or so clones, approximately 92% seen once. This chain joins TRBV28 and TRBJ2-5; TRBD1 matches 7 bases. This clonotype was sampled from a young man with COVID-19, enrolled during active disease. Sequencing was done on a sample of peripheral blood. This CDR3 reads CASSQGTVYQETQYF. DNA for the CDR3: TGTGCCAGCAGTCAGGGGACAGTGTACCAAGAGACCCAGTACTTC.